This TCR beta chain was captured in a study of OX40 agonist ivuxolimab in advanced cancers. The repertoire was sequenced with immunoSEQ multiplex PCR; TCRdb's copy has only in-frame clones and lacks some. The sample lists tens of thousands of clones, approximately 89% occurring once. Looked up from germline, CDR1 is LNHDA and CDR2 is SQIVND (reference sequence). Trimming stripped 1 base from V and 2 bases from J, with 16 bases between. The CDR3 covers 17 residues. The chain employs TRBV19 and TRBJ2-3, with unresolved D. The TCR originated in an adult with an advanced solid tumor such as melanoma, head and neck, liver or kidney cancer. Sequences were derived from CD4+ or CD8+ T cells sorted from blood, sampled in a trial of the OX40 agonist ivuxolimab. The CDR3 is CASSIGLGPAYTDTQYF. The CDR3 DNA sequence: TGTGCCAGTAGTATAGGGCTAGGACCAGCTTACACAGATACGCAGTATTTT. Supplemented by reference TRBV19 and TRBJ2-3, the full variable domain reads DGGITQSPKYLFRKEGQNVTLSCEQNLNHDAMYWYRQDPGQGLRLIYYSQIVNDFQKGDIAEGYSVSREKKESFPLTVTSAQKNPTAFYLCASSIGLGPAYTDTQYFGPGTRLTVL.